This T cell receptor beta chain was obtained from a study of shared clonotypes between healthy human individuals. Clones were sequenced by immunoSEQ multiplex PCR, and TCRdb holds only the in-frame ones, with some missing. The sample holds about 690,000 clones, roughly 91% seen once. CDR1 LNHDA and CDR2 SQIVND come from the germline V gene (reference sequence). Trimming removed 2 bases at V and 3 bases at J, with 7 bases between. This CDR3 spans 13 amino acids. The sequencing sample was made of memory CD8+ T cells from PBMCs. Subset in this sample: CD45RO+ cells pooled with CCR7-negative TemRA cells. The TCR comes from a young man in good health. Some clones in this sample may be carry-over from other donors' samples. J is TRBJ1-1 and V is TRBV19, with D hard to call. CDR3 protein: CASSIPPHTEAFF. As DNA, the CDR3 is TGTGCCAGTAGTATACCACCCCACACTGAAGCTTTCTTT.